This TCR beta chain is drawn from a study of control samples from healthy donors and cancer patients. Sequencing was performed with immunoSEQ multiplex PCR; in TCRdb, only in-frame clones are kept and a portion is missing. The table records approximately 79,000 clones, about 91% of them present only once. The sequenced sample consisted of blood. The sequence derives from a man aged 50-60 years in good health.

The CDR3 DNA reads TGTGCCAGCAGCTTCGGGATGTTGAACTATGGCTACACCTTC. It is translated as CASSFGMLNYGYTF. The chain carries TRBV11-2 and TRBJ1-2; D is undetermined. CDR1 and CDR2 (germline): SGHAT, FQNNGV. This CDR3 comprises 14 residues. Deletions cut 3 bases from V and 2 bases from J, with 10 bases between.